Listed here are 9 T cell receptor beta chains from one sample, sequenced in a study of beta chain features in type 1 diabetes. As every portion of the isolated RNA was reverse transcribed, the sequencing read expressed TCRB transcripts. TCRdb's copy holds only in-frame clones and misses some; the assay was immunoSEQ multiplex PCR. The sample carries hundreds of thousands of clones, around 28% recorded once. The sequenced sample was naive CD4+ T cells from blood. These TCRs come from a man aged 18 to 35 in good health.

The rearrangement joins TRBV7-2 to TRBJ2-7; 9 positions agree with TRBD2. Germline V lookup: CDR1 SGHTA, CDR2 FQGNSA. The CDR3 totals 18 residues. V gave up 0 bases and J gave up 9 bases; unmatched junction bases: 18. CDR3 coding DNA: TGTGCCAGCAGCTTAGCTGGACTAGCGCTAAAACCCCTTTTTGTGCAGTACTTC. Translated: CASSLAGLALKPLFVQYF.

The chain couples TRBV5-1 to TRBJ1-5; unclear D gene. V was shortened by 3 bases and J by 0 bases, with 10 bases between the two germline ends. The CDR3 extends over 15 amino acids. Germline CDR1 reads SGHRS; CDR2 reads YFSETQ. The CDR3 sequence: CASSSGEYSNQPQHF. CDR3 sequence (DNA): TGCGCCAGCAGCTCTGGGGAATATAGCAATCAGCCCCAGCATTTT.

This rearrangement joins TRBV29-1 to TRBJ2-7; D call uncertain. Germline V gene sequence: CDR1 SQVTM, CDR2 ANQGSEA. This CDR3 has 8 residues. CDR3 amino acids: CIIHPEYF. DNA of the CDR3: TGCATAATCCATCCCGAGTACTTC.

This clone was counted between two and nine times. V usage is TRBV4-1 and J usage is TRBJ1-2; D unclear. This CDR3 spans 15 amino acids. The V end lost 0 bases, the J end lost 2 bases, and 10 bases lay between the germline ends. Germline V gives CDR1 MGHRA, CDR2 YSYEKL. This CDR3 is CASSQDGSGNYGYTF. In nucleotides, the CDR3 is TGCGCCAGCAGCCAAGACGGGTCTGGCAACTATGGCTACACCTTC.

The CDR3 loop reads CASSPPAGRLDQYF. The CDR3 region has the DNA TGTGCCAGCAGCCCTCCAGCGGGACGGTTAGACCAGTACTTC. The chain couples TRBV7-9 to TRBJ2-5, with 7 positions matching TRBD2. The CDR3 runs 14 residues. V shed 5 bases, J shed 10 bases, and the junction held 13 bases outside the gene matches. The germline gives CDR1 SEHNR, CDR2 FQNEAQ (reference sequence).

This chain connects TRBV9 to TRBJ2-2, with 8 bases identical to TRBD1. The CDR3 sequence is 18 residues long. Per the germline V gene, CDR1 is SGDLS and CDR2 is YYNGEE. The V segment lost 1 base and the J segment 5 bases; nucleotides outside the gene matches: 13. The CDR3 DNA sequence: TGTGCCAGCAGCGTAATGCCAGGGACAGGCGGGCGGACCGGGGAGCTGTTTTTT. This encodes CASSVMPGTGGRTGELFF.

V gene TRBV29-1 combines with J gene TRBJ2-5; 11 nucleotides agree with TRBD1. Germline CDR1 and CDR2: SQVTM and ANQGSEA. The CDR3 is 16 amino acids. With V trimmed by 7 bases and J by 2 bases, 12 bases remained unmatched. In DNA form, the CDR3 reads TGCAGCGCCGGACAGGGGGCTTCTAGCGGTCAAGAGACCCAGTACTTC. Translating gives CSAGQGASSGQETQYF.

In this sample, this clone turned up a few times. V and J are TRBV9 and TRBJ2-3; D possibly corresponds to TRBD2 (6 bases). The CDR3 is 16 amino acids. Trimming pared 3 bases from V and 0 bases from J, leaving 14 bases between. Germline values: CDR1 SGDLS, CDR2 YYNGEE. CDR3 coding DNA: TGTGCCAGCAGCGGCCGAGGGAGGACGAGCACAGATACGCAGTATTTT. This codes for CASSGRGRTSTDTQYF.

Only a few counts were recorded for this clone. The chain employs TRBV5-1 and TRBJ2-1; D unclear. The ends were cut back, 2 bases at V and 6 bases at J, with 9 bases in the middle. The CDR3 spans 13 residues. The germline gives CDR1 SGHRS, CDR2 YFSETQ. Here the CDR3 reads CASSFVGINEQFF. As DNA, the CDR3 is TGCGCCAGCAGCTTTGTGGGAATCAATGAGCAGTTCTTC.